These 18 T cell receptor beta chains came from one sample sequenced in a study of blood T cell repertoires in COVID-19. Assay: immunoSEQ multiplex PCR; the TCRdb copy retains only in-frame clones and omits some. The sample lists under 15,000 clones, 88% occurring once. Sample: peripheral blood. All receptors derive from a human donor in a cohort sampled during active COVID-19.

The rearrangement uses TRBV5-1 and TRBJ2-3; 9 nucleotides align to TRBD2. There are 18 residues in the CDR3. Germline CDR1 reads SGHRS; CDR2 reads YFSETQ. V lost 1 base and J lost 3; bases outside the gene matches: 12. This CDR3 is CASSLIGLAGQSTDTQYF. CDR3 DNA sequence: TGCGCCAGCAGCTTGATTGGCCTAGCGGGGCAGTCGACAGATACGCAGTATTTT.

This clone has just a few counts. V gene TRBV6-2 or TRBV6-3 combines with J gene TRBJ1-5; D is ambiguous. CDR3 length equals 17 residues. The V gene lost 0 bases and the J gene lost 2 bases, with 14 bases spanning the gap. Germline V gene lookup returns CDR1 MNHEY and CDR2 SVGEGT. The CDR3, as DNA: TGTGCCAGCAGTTACTCTCGGGAAGCCGTTGGCAATCAGCCCCAGCATTTT. Its protein is CASSYSREAVGNQPQHF.

The J gene is TRBJ2-1, the V gene TRBV11-2, with 9 bases identical to TRBD2. The V and J ends lost 5 bases and 5 bases, in that order; junction bases with no gene match: 7. Germline CDR1 is SGHAT and CDR2 is FQNNGV. The CDR3 is made up of 15 amino acids. The CDR3 DNA reads TGTGCCAGCAGCCCAAGCCTAGCGGGGCACAATGAGCAGTTCTTC. Encoded protein: CASSPSLAGHNEQFF.

This clone was recorded once. The V and J genes are TRBV6-4 and TRBJ2-2; weak D call: TRBD2 (5 bases). The CDR3 loop spans 13 amino acids. Germline CDR1 MRHNA, CDR2 SNTAGT. Trimming pared 6 bases from V and 5 bases from J, leaving 10 bases between. CDR3 region: CASSPGGTGELFF. CDR3 DNA sequence: TGTGCCAGCAGCCCGGGCGGGACCGGGGAGCTGTTTTTT.

This chain uses TRBV7-9 with TRBJ2-2, with TRBD1 identical over 8 bases. V lost 10 bases to trimming and J lost 1 base; unmatched junction nucleotides: 5. The CDR3 spans 14 residues. Germline V gene data show CDR1 as SEHNR and CDR2 as FQNEAQ (reference sequence). This CDR3 is CANSGQVNTGELFF. The CDR3 bases are TGTGCCAACTCGGGACAGGTGAACACCGGGGAGCTGTTTTTT.

The chain recombines TRBV29-1 with TRBJ2-2; TRBD1 might be the D (6 bases). The CDR3 is made up of 13 amino acids. CDR1 and CDR2 (germline): SQVTM, ANQGSEA. Trimming shortened V by 7 bases and J by 0 bases, and 9 bases separated the two germline ends. The chain's CDR3 is CSGDKTNTGELFF. CDR3 sequence (DNA): TGCAGCGGGGACAAGACGAACACCGGGGAGCTGTTTTTT.

The V call is TRBV6-5, the J call TRBJ1-5; D gene unclear. The CDR3 contains 16 residues. Germline loops: CDR1 MNHEY, CDR2 SVGAGI. Deletions cut 2 bases from V and 3 bases from J, with 14 bases between. The CDR3 spells CASSYAPPRDNQPQHF. CDR3 in DNA: TGTGCCAGCAGTTACGCACCGCCCCGGGACAATCAGCCCCAGCATTTT.

The chain uses TRBV15 and TRBJ1-3; D is unresolved. This CDR3 comprises 13 residues. The germline V and J ends were trimmed by 0 bases and 14 bases, with 14 bases remaining between them. The germline CDR1 and CDR2 sequences are LNHNV and YYDKDF (reference sequence). The CDR3 DNA sequence: TGTGCCACCAGCAGAGATCCCCTCCTTCCCGTATATTTT. This encodes CATSRDPLLPVYF.

The chain employs TRBV20-1 and TRBJ2-1, with 11 bases matching TRBD2. Germline V lookup: CDR1 DFQATT, CDR2 SNEGSKA (reference sequence). The length of the CDR3 is 11 residues. CDR3 residues: CSVTSGTLKFF. CDR3 bases: TGCAGCGTGACTAGCGGGACATTAAAGTTCTTC.

This chain joins TRBV24-1 and TRBJ2-1; no definite D call. Germline CDR1 KGHDR, CDR2 SFDVKD. Trimming removed 7 bases at V and 0 bases at J, with 6 bases between. The CDR3 loop spans 13 amino acids. CDR3: CATSKSSYNEQFF. The DNA for the CDR3 is TGTGCCACCAGCAAGAGCTCCTACAATGAGCAGTTCTTC.

This chain links TRBV10-3 with TRBJ2-1, with 11 bases lining up with TRBD2. The ends lost 6 bases at V and 7 bases at J; junction bases unmatched: 5. CDR1 is ENHRY, CDR2 SYGVKD, per germline. The CDR3 runs 14 residues. In nucleotides, the CDR3 is TGTGCCATCAGCCTAGCGGGGGGTATGAATGAGCAGTTCTTC. Translation: CAISLAGGMNEQFF.

This chain uses TRBV6-5 with TRBJ2-3; 10 bases are shared with TRBD1. Germline V gene sequence: CDR1 MNHEY, CDR2 SVGAGI. The CDR3 covers 15 residues. The junction had 8 bases not matched to a gene; V was cut back by 6 bases and J by 5 bases. CDR3 region: CASSRGTGDGDTQYF. CDR3 DNA: TGTGCCAGCAGCCGCGGGACAGGGGATGGAGATACGCAGTATTTT.

The chain couples TRBV12-3 or TRBV12-4 to TRBJ1-4, with D tentatively TRBD1 (5 bases). The CDR3 consists of 12 residues. The germline V and J ends were trimmed by 6 bases and 8 bases, with 10 bases remaining between them. CDR3: CASRRGDEKLFF. As DNA, the CDR3 is TGTGCCAGCAGACGCGGGGACGAAAAACTGTTTTTT.

This clone was counted once. The chain is built from TRBV2 and TRBJ2-7; the match to TRBD1 covers 9 bases. The germline V gene has CDR1 SNHLY and CDR2 FYNNEI. CDR3 length: 15 residues. With V trimmed by 5 bases and J by 6 bases, 11 bases remained unmatched. The CDR3 DNA reads TGTGCCAGCAGTTATAGATCGGGACAGGGTAGCGAGCAGTACTTC. Translating it yields CASSYRSGQGSEQYF.

The chain combines TRBV19 with TRBJ2-5; 7 nucleotides align to TRBD2. CDR1 is LNHDA and CDR2 is SQIVND in the germline V gene (reference sequence). V shed 6 bases and J 3 bases; nucleotides not matched to a gene: 10. This CDR3 has 15 residues. CDR3 protein: CASRGRDYQEETQYF. DNA for the CDR3: TGTGCCAGTAGGGGCCGGGACTATCAAGAAGAGACCCAGTACTTC.

The J gene is TRBJ1-2, the V gene TRBV21-1; TRBD1, the table's D call, was not compared with the DNA. TRBV21-1 corresponds to a pseudogene. This CDR3 has 16 residues. CDR3 nucleotides: TGTGCCAGCAGCGCCTACAGGGGACTGGCACCTTATGGCTACACCTTC. Translation gives CASSAYRGLAPYGYTF.

The chain has TRBV19 and TRBJ2-7; TRBD1 matches at 7 bases. The trim removed 0 bases at V and 1 base at J, leaving 3 bases unmatched. Germline-derived CDR1 and CDR2 are LNHDA and SQIVND (reference sequence). The CDR3 length is 15 residues. Here the CDR3 DNA reads TGTGCCAGTAGTATAGACCGACAGGGATCCTACGAGCAGTACTTC. Protein product: CASSIDRQGSYEQYF.

This chain uses TRBV7-9 with TRBJ2-2, with 9 bases lining up with TRBD1. After removal of 3 bases from V and 3 bases from J, the junction contained 8 bases not matched to a gene. CDR1 and CDR2 (germline): SEHNR, FQNEAQ (reference sequence). This CDR3 is 17 amino acids long. CDR3 sequence: CASSFQPGQGYTGELFF. The CDR3 nucleotides read TGTGCCAGCAGCTTTCAACCGGGACAGGGATACACCGGGGAGCTGTTTTTT.